The next 32 T cell receptor beta chains were all read from a single sample in a study of T cell repertoires in cytomegalovirus infection. In TCRdb, the reads were re-called with MiXCR into one record per CDR3 protein. The table has fewer than 1,000,000 distinct CDR3 sequences, approximately 32% seen once; the top ten hold around 15%. No antigens are known for them. The starting material was cultured CD8+ T cells from PBMCs, obtained from culture after CMV antigen stimulation. Receptors were obtained from a human donor in good health (CMV status not recorded). Some clones in this sample may be carry-over from other donors' samples.

A remark on this clonotype: A much larger clonotype is one base distant, so this may be a read error. The V and J genes are TRBV4-1 and TRBJ2-3; 12 nucleotides agree with TRBD1. CDR1 and CDR2 from the germline V gene are MGHRA and YSYEKL. This CDR3 region has 14 residues. The CDR3 DNA sequence: TGCGCCGGCAGCTGGGACAGGGGGCAAGATACGCAGTATTTT. This encodes CAGSWDRGQDTQYF.

This clonotype was recorded many times. The chain uses TRBV7-9 and TRBJ2-7, with D unresolved. CDR1 SEHNR and CDR2 FQNEAQ come from the germline V gene (reference sequence). V lost 3 bases and J lost 5, with 5 bases in between. The CDR3 extends over 11 amino acids. The CDR3 region is CASSLWHEQYV. Written as DNA, the CDR3 is TGTGCCAGCAGCTTGTGGCACGAGCAGTACGTC.

This clonotype was found many times. The chain links TRBV6-5 to TRBJ2-2, with D tentatively TRBD2 (7 bases). V dropped 0 bases and J dropped 6 bases, with 8 bases sitting between them. The germline V gene encodes CDR1 MNHEY and CDR2 SVGAGI. CDR3 length equals 14 residues. The CDR3 sequence is CASSYSGGPGELFF. In DNA, the CDR3 is TGTGCCAGCAGTTACTCGGGGGGGCCCGGGGAGCTGTTTTTT.

J is TRBJ1-2 and V is TRBV6-1, with a tentative D call TRBD1 (6 bases). The CDR3 contains 13 residues. Trimming took off 8 bases at V and 9 bases at J, with 19 bases between the two ends. Germline V lookup: CDR1 MNHNS, CDR2 SASEGT. CDR3 sequence reads: CASGSGQGNSYTF. The CDR3 nucleotides read TGTGCCAGCGGGTCGGGTCAGGGGAATAGCTACACCTTC.

The gene calls are TRBV20-1 and TRBJ1-5; D is ambiguous. CDR3 length: 16 residues. Trimming left V 0 bases short and J 0 bases short, with 12 bases between. The germline CDR1 and CDR2 sequences are DFQATT and SNEGSKA (reference sequence). CDR3 amino acids: CSARESKEYSNQPQHF. Here the CDR3 DNA reads TGCAGTGCTAGAGAGTCGAAGGAGTATAGCAATCAGCCCCAGCATTTT.

This clonotype was counted a few times. This chain uses TRBV7-9 with TRBJ2-7; 7 bases map to TRBD1. The CDR3 runs 15 residues. Germline V gene lookup returns CDR1 SEHNR and CDR2 FQNEAQ (reference sequence). Trimming removed 4 bases from V and 5 bases from J; junction bases left unmatched: 11. The CDR3 coding sequence is TGTGCCAGCAGCTCCCGGGACAGCGCACAGGACGAGCAGTACTTC. It is translated as CASSSRDSAQDEQYF.

The rearrangement links TRBV10-3 to TRBJ1-5; D unclear. Germline V CDR1 and CDR2: ENHRY, SYGVKD. This CDR3 has 16 amino acids. V was trimmed by 0 bases and J by 2 bases, leaving 11 bases between them. CDR3 residues: CAISESKRRGNQPQHF. CDR3 in DNA: TGTGCCATCAGTGAGTCGAAGAGAAGGGGCAATCAGCCCCAGCATTTT.

This clonotype occurred a few times. The gene calls are TRBV19 and TRBJ2-2, with 13 bases lining up with TRBD2. The CDR3 totals 16 residues. The V segment lost 5 bases and the J segment 8 bases; nucleotides outside the gene matches: 8. Germline V gene lookup returns CDR1 LNHDA and CDR2 SQIVND (reference sequence). CDR3: CASSSPGLAGWGELFF. The CDR3 bases are TGTGCCAGTAGTTCGCCGGGACTAGCGGGGTGGGGGGAGCTGTTTTTT.

The chain combines TRBV7-4 with TRBJ1-2; 9 nucleotides line up with TRBD1. Germline trimming cut 5 bases from V and 7 bases from J; bases unmatched to any gene: 5. Germline CDR1 is SGHVT and CDR2 is SQSDAQ. The CDR3 sequence is 13 residues long. The CDR3 sequence: CASSPMTGGGYTF. The CDR3 DNA sequence: TGTGCCAGCAGCCCTATGACAGGGGGTGGCTACACCTTC.

This clonotype has a handful of counts. The chain couples TRBV2 to TRBJ2-7, with D possibly TRBD1 on 6 matching bases. V was shortened by 3 bases and J by 4 bases, with 13 bases between the two germline ends. Germline V gene sequence: CDR1 SNHLY, CDR2 FYNNEI. The CDR3 loop spans 14 amino acids. The CDR3 is CASSDRDNPYEQYV. The CDR3 nucleotides read TGTGCCAGCAGTGATAGGGACAACCCTTACGAGCAGTACGTC.

This clonotype was observed many times. In DNA, the CDR3 is TGTGCCAGCAGGTCGAGAGGGACAGGGCCCTACAATGAGCAGTTCTTC. Translation: CASRSRGTGPYNEQFF. This chain connects TRBV7-6 to TRBJ2-1, with 9 bases fitting TRBD1. Germline V CDR1 and CDR2: SGHVS, FNYEAQ. The V segment lost 6 bases and the J segment 2 bases; nucleotides outside the gene matches: 8. The CDR3 is made up of 16 amino acids.

This clonotype came up a few times. This sequence joins TRBV7-6 and TRBJ2-7; 8 nucleotides agree with TRBD1. The CDR3 covers 15 residues. Germline CDR1 reads SGHVS; CDR2 reads FNYEAQ. V gave up 5 bases and J gave up 4 bases; unmatched junction bases: 10. CDR3 sequence reads: CASSPLTGARYEQYV. DNA for the CDR3: TGTGCCAGCAGCCCCTTGACAGGGGCTAGATACGAGCAGTACGTC.

V is TRBV19 and J is TRBJ1-2; tentatively, D is TRBD1 (6 bases). Germline values: CDR1 LNHDA, CDR2 SQIVND (reference sequence). V lost 5 bases and J 3 bases, leaving 16 bases between the germline ends. The CDR3 sequence is 15 residues long. CDR3 sequence: CASSQKQGPYYGYTF. CDR3 DNA: TGTGCCAGTAGTCAAAAACAGGGCCCTTACTATGGCTACACCTTC.

The rearrangement joins TRBV19 to TRBJ1-2, with D tentatively TRBD1 (5 bases). This CDR3 region has 14 residues. Germline V gives CDR1 LNHDA, CDR2 SQIVND (reference sequence). Trimming cost V 6 bases and J 3 bases, with 14 bases left between them. In nucleotides, the CDR3 is TGTGCCAGTAGCCCAGGACGGGGGGACTATGGCTACACCTTC. Translation gives CASSPGRGDYGYTF.

The chain is built from TRBV15 and TRBJ2-7; 9 nucleotides align to TRBD1. The trim removed 5 bases at V and 5 bases at J, leaving 13 bases unmatched. The CDR3 contains 16 residues. Looked up from germline, CDR1 is LNHNV and CDR2 is YYDKDF (reference sequence). CDR3 amino acids: CATSGTAGTGLNEQYF. The CDR3 DNA follows: TGTGCCACCAGCGGAACCGCCGGGACAGGGCTAAACGAGCAGTACTTC.

This clonotype was counted ten times or more. This chain links TRBV6-5 with TRBJ1-2; TRBD1 might be the D (6 bases). The ends were cut back, 9 bases at V and 7 bases at J, with 15 bases in the middle. The germline V gene encodes CDR1 MNHEY and CDR2 SVGAGI. This CDR3 has 12 amino acids. The CDR3: CASFGGGAGYTF. CDR3 bases: TGTGCCAGTTTTGGTGGGGGCGCTGGCTACACCTTC.

V is TRBV20-1 and J is TRBJ2-7; possibly TRBD1 for D (5 bases). Germline lookup yields CDR1 DFQATT and CDR2 SNEGSKA (reference sequence). Between the trimmed V and J ends, which lost 0 bases and 4 bases, there was a span of 13 bases. The CDR3 is 14 residues long. The CDR3 spells CSARDLGESYEQYV. The CDR3, as DNA: TGCAGTGCTAGAGATCTAGGGGAATCGTACGAGCAGTACGTC.

This clonotype was picked up a small number of times. The chain joins TRBV7-9 to TRBJ2-7, with 8 nucleotides matching TRBD1. The CDR3 sequence is 16 residues long. CDR1 is SEHNR and CDR2 is FQNEAQ in the germline V gene (reference sequence). V gave up 5 bases and J gave up 4 bases; unmatched junction bases: 13. CDR3 nucleotide sequence: TGTGCCAGCAGCGGGGGACAGGATCCTCCTTCGTACGAGCAGTACGTC. Its protein product is CASSGGQDPPSYEQYV.

V gene TRBV12-3 or TRBV12-4 combines with J gene TRBJ2-3; 7 bases map to TRBD2. V lost 6 bases, J lost 0 bases, and 6 bases stayed unmatched. The CDR3 is 15 residues long. Here the CDR3 DNA reads TGTGCCAGCAGCCGGACTAGTTCTAGCACAGATACGCAGTATTTT. This sequence encodes CASSRTSSSTDTQYF.

Notes on this clonotype: The junction departs from the called germline gene at one end, perhaps through a read error. The rearrangement joins TRBV7-4 to TRBJ2-6; D could derive from TRBD1 or TRBD2 (6 bases each). Germline V gene data show CDR1 as SGHVT and CDR2 as SQSDAQ. The CDR3 sequence is 20 residues long. The CDR3 nucleotides read TGTGTCAGCAGCGCCTCTGGGGGGCGATCCCACTTCTCTGGGGCCAACGTCCTGACTTTC. As protein: CVSSASGGRSHFSGANVLTF.

The V gene is TRBV7-6, the J gene TRBJ1-3; D is ambiguous. V shed 1 base and J shed 8 bases, with 15 bases lying between them. Germline-derived CDR1 and CDR2 are SGHVS and FNYEAQ. This CDR3 comprises 15 residues. CDR3: CASSLESLGPHTIYF. The CDR3, as DNA: TGTGCCAGCAGCTTAGAGTCTTTGGGTCCGCACACCATATATTTT.

This chain uses TRBV28 with TRBJ2-1, with 12 bases matching TRBD2. Germline lookup yields CDR1 MDHEN and CDR2 SYDVKM. V trimming: 6 bases; J trimming: 0 bases; junction bases outside the gene matches: 6. This CDR3 region has 17 residues. The CDR3 DNA reads as TGTGCCAGCAGCCTGATGACTAGCGGGGGCTCCTACAATGAGCAGTTCTTC. Translating gives CASSLMTSGGSYNEQFF.

The rearrangement joins TRBV12-5 to TRBJ2-6; TRBD1 might be the D (5 bases). The length of the CDR3 is 19 residues. The germline gives CDR1 LGHNT, CDR2 FRNRAP. The V end lost 3 bases, the J end lost 1 base, and 19 bases lay between the germline ends. This chain's CDR3 is CASGFYVGRGSSGANVLTF. CDR3 sequence (DNA): TGTGCTAGTGGTTTTTATGTTGGTAGGGGCTCTTCTGGGGCCAACGTCCTGACTTTC.

This chain connects TRBV29-1 to TRBJ1-1; TRBD1 agrees at 7 bases. Trimming removed 8 bases from V and 2 bases from J; junction bases left unmatched: 8. Germline loops: CDR1 SQVTM, CDR2 ANQGSEA. There are 13 residues in the CDR3. CDR3 in DNA: TGCAGCCTATATACAGGGGTAAACACTGAAGCTTTCTTT. It is translated as CSLYTGVNTEAFF.

This clonotype was seen a few times. V is TRBV7-2 and J is TRBJ2-3, with TRBD2 identical over 9 bases. The CDR3 has 18 amino acids. The V gene's germline CDR1 is SGHTA and CDR2 FQGNSA. J gave up 4 bases and V 5 bases, and 16 bases lay outside the gene matches. The CDR3 nucleotides are TGTGCCAGCAGCCGCGTTAGGGGGCGGGGGGGGGGATCAGATACGCAGTATTTT. Translation gives CASSRVRGRGGGSDTQYF.

This clonotype was observed a few times. This chain links TRBV15 with TRBJ1-2; D unclear. The length of the CDR3 is 14 residues. Germline assignment: CDR1 LNHNV and CDR2 YYDKDF (reference sequence). Trimming cost V 0 bases and J 0 bases, with 5 bases left between them. CDR3 amino acids: CATSREKANYGYTF. In nucleotides, the CDR3 is TGTGCCACCAGCAGAGAGAAGGCTAACTATGGCTACACCTTC.

This clonotype was observed a handful of times. The J gene is TRBJ1-2, the V gene TRBV6-5, with D possibly matching TRBD1 (6 bases). The CDR3 runs 13 residues. Germline V gene data show CDR1 as MNHEY and CDR2 as SVGAGI. V was shortened by 0 bases and J by 7 bases, with 9 bases between the two germline ends. In nucleotides, the CDR3 is TGTGCCAGCAGTTACTCGGGGGGCGGTGGCTACACCTTC. Its translation is CASSYSGGGGYTF.

This clonotype was observed a few times. This chain uses TRBV2 with TRBJ1-5; D unclear. The germline gives CDR1 SNHLY, CDR2 FYNNEI. V was clipped by 0 bases and J by 5 bases, with 8 bases between them. The CDR3 runs to 14 residues. The CDR3 nucleotides read TGTGCCAGCAGTGAAGCTCTCCTTTATCAGCCCCAGCATTTT. Amino acids: CASSEALLYQPQHF.

The chain is built from TRBV12-5 and TRBJ1-1; possible D gene TRBD1, 6 bases. CDR3 length: 13 residues. V lost 3 bases, J lost 8 bases, and 13 bases lay in between. Germline V CDR1 and CDR2: LGHNT, FRNRAP. The CDR3 reads CASGFAAGTEAFF. In nucleotides, the CDR3 is TGTGCTAGTGGTTTCGCGGCCGGGACAGAAGCTTTCTTT.

This clonotype was seen ten or more times. CDR3 sequence: CASSLERGPTDTQYF. For the CDR3, the DNA is TGTGCCAGCAGCTTAGAAAGGGGGCCCACAGATACGCAGTATTTT. The rearrangement uses TRBV7-2 and TRBJ2-3; 7 nucleotides align to TRBD1. Germline assignment: CDR1 SGHTA and CDR2 FQGNSA. The CDR3 runs 15 residues. V lost 1 base to trimming and J lost 2 bases; unmatched junction nucleotides: 3.

The chain combines TRBV25-1 with TRBJ2-7; 7 nucleotides align to TRBD1. Germline loops: CDR1 MGHDK, CDR2 SYGVNS. This CDR3 spans 14 amino acids. J lost 6 bases, V lost 2 bases, and 7 bases had no gene match. The CDR3 region is CASSEEYRGAEQYF. The DNA of the CDR3 is TGTGCCAGCAGTGAAGAGTACAGGGGCGCCGAGCAGTACTTC.

Turning to this clonotype: One end of the junction does not line up with germline, which may come from a read error. The chain recombines TRBV7-4 with TRBJ1-2; 8 nucleotides align to TRBD1. Germline V gene lookup returns CDR1 SGHVT and CDR2 SQSDAQ. The CDR3 sequence is 16 residues long. CDR3: CASSLRPDRDNHGYTF. The DNA of the CDR3 is TGTGCCAGCAGCTTGCGACCGGACAGGGATAACCATGGCTACACCTTC. Together with reference TRBV7-4 and TRBJ1-2, the CDR3 gives the full variable domain: GAGVSQSPRYKVAKRGRDVALRCDSISGHVTLYWYRQTLGQGSEVLTYSQSDAQRDKSGRPSGRFSAERPERSVSTLKIQRTEQGDSAVYLCASSLRPDRDNHGYTFGSGTRLTVV.